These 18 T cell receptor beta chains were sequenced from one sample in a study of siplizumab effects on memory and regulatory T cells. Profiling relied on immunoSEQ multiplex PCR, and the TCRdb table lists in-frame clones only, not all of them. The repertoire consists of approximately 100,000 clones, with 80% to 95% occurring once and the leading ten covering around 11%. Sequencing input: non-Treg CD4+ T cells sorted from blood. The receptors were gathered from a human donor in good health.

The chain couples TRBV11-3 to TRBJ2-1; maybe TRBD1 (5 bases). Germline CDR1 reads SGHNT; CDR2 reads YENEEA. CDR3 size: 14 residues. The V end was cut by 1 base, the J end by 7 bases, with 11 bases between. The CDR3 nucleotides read TGTGCCAGCAGCTTAGGGGGCAATGGGAATGAGCAGTTCTTC. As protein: CASSLGGNGNEQFF.

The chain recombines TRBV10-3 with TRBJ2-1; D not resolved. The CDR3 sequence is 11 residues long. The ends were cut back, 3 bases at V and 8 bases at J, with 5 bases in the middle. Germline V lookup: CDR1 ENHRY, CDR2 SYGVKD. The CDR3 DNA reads TGTGCCATCAGTGAACGCTATGAGCAGTTCTTC. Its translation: CAISERYEQFF.

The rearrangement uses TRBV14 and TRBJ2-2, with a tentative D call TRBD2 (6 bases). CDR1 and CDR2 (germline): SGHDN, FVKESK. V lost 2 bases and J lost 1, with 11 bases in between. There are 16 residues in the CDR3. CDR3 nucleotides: TGTGCCAGCAGCCAATTGCGGGATTTGAACACCGGGGAGCTGTTTTTT. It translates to CASSQLRDLNTGELFF.

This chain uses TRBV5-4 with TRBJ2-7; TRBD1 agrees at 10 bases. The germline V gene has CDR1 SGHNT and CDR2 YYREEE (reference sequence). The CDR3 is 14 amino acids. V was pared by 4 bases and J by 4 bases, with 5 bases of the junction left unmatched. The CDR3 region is CASSPRTGGYEQYF. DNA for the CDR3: TGTGCCAGCAGCCCGCGGACAGGGGGGTACGAGCAGTACTTC.

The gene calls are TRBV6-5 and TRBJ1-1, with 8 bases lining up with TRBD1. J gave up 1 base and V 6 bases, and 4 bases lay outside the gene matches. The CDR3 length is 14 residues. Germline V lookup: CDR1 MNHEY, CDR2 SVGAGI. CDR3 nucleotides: TGTGCCAGCAGCTCACAGGGGGGGAACACTGAAGCTTTCTTT. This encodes CASSSQGGNTEAFF.

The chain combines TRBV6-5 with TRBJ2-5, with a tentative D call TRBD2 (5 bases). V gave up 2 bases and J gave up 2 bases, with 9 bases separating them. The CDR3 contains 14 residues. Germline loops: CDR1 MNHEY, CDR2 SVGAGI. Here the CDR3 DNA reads TGTGCCAGCAGTTACGAGCGGAAACAAGAGACCCAGTACTTC. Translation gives CASSYERKQETQYF.

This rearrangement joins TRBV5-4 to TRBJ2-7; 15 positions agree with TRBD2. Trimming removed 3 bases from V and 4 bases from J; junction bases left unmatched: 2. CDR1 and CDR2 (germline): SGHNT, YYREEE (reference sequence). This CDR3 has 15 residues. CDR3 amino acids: CASSSGTSGRYEQYF. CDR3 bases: TGTGCCAGCAGCTCCGGGACTAGCGGGAGGTACGAGCAGTACTTC.

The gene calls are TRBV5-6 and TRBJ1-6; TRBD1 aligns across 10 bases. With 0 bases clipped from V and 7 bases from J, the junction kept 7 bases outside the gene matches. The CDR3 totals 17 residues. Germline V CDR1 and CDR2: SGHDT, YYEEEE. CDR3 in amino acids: CASSLAGPGQGNSPLHF. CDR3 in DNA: TGTGCCAGCAGCTTGGCCGGCCCGGGACAGGGGAATTCACCCCTCCACTTT.

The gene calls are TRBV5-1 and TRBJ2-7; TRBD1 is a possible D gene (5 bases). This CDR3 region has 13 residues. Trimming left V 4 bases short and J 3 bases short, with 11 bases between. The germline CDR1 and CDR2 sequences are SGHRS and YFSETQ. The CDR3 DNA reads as TGCGCCAGCAGCACAGGACAAGACTACGAGCAGTACTTC. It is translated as CASSTGQDYEQYF.

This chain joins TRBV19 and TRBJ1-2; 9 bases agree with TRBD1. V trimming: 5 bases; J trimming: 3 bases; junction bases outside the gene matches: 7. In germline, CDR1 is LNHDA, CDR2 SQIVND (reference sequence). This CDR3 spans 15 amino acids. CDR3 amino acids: CASSLRTGVDYGYTF. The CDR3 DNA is TGTGCCAGTAGTCTGCGGACAGGGGTAGACTATGGCTACACCTTC.

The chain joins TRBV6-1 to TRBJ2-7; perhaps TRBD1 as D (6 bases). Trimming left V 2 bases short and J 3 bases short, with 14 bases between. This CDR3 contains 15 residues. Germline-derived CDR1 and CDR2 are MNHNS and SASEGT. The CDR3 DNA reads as TGTGCCAGCAGTGAACTCTTGGGGGCGTTCTACGAGCAGTACTTC. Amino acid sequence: CASSELLGAFYEQYF.

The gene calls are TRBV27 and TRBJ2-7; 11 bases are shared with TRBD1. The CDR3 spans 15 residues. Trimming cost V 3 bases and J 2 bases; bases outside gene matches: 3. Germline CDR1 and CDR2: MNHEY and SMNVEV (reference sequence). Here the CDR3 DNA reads TGTGCCAGCAGTTTTGGACAGGGGGCGACCTACGAGCAGTACTTC. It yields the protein CASSFGQGATYEQYF.

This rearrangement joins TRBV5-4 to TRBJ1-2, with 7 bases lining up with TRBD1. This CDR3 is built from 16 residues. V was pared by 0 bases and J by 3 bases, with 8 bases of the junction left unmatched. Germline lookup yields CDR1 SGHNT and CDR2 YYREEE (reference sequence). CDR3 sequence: CASSLAQTGPYYGYTF. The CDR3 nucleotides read TGTGCCAGCAGCTTGGCCCAGACAGGGCCTTACTATGGCTACACCTTC.

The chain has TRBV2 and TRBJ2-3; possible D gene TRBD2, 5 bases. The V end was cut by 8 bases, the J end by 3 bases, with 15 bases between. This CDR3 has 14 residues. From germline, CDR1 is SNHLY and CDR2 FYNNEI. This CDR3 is CASSAEQRTDTQYF. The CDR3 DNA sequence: TGTGCCAGCTCGGCGGAACAGCGGACAGATACGCAGTATTTT.

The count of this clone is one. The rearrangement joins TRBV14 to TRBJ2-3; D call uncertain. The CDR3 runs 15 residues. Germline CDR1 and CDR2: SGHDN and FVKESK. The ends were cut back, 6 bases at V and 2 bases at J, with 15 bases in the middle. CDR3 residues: CASRGSGGHTDTQYF. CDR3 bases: TGTGCCAGCAGGGGGTCGGGCGGCCACACAGATACGCAGTATTTT. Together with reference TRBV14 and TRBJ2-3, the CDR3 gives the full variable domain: EAGVTQFPSHSVIEKGQTVTLRCDPISGHDNLYWYRRVMGKEIKFLLHFVKESKQDESGMPNNRFLAERTGGTYSTLKVQPAELEDSGVYFCASRGSGGHTDTQYFGPGTRLTVL.

CDR3 protein: CAISESIAGVGEQYF. For the CDR3, the DNA is TGTGCCATCAGTGAGTCGATAGCGGGAGTGGGCGAGCAGTACTTC. The chain combines TRBV10-3 with TRBJ2-7; 9 bases are a match to TRBD2. The J segment lost 6 bases and the V segment lost 0 bases, leaving 6 bases of the junction unmatched. The CDR3 is 15 amino acids. Germline V gives CDR1 ENHRY, CDR2 SYGVKD.

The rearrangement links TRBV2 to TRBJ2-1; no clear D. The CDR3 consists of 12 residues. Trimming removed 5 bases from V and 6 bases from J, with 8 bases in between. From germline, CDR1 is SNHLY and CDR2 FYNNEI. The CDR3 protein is CASSNTPNEQFF. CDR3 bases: TGTGCCAGCAGTAATACACCCAATGAGCAGTTCTTC.

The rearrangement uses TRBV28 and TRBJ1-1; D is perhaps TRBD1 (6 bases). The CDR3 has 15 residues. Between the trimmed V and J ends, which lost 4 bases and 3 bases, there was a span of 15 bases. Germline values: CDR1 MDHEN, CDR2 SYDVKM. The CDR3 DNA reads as TGTGCCAGCAGTTCCCCAACGACAGGAGACACTGAAGCTTTCTTT. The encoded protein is CASSSPTTGDTEAFF.